This T cell receptor (beta chain) is from a study of blood T cells in healthy people across ages. Losses at the gene ends were 2 bases for V and 7 bases for J; bases not matched to a gene: 7. Germline values: CDR1 DFQATT, CDR2 SNEGSKA (reference sequence). The CDR3 runs to 14 residues. Primers used in a second PCR of roughly 7 to 12 cycles were a sample-barcoded 5' primer and a J-beta primer mix. Each CDR3 protein is one row after TCRdb ran MiXCR on the 5' RACE reads. The data show about 720,000 distinct CDR3 sequences, with roughly 25% seen just once and approximately 4% held by the top ten. This sample was shared with a second study, whose subject was T cells of mothers and their children.

The sample consisted of blood. The chain employs TRBV20-1 and TRBJ1-2; TRBD1 matches at 10 bases. This TCR was recovered from a boy younger than 18 in good health. The CDR3 region has the DNA TGCAGTGCTAGAAGGGACAGGGGAACCTCTGGCTACACCTTC. This sequence encodes CSARRDRGTSGYTF.